These T cell receptor beta chains were read from a single sample in a study of blood T cell repertoires in COVID-19. The table came from immunoSEQ multiplex PCR; TCRdb's copy has only in-frame clones and leaves some out. The sample lists 200,000 to 250,000 clones; approximately 87% were seen once. Sequenced sample: PBMCs or T cells enriched from blood (not recorded which). These receptors all come from a woman aged 50 to 60 in a cohort exposed to, infected with or recovered from COVID-19 (not recorded which). Both conserved end residues are part of each CDR3. The order of the fields is V gene, J gene, CDR3 protein.

>TRBV5-1|TRBJ2-1
CASSLDTGQAYNEQFF
>TRBV19|TRBJ1-1
CASSIGTGDAEAFF
>TRBV20-1|TRBJ1-1
CSADGRYDAFF
>TRBV7-2|TRBJ1-1
CASSPWDRNTEAFF
>TRBV14|TRBJ1-2
CASSHGTGTSYTF
>TRBV4-3|TRBJ1-4
CASSHTDRGGNEKLFF
>TRBV6-5|TRBJ1-1
CASPGQLNTEAFF
>TRBV7-9|TRBJ1-6
CASKSDNNSPLHF
>TRBV3-1/TRBV3-2|TRBJ1-2
CASSQVIPGQTRGYTF
>TRBV5-1|TRBJ2-1
CASSLRLAARREQFF
>TRBV11-1|TRBJ2-3
CASSLGGPWADTQYF
>TRBV6-2/TRBV6-3|TRBJ1-5
CASSSGPNSNQPQHF
>TRBV2|TRBJ2-2
CASSAGTGMFFGELFF
>TRBV4-3|TRBJ2-2
CASSQGGASTGELFF
>TRBV28|TRBJ1-2
CASSEELAGYTF
>TRBV5-4|TRBJ2-5
CASSPRGAGETQYF
>TRBV5-1|TRBJ2-1
CASSIQGGSYNEQFF
>TRBV28|TRBJ2-1
CASSGGQGLGNEQFF
>TRBV4-2|TRBJ1-5
CASSQSSPANQPQHF
>TRBV10-3|TRBJ1-3
CAISERGGDGNTIYF
>TRBV15|TRBJ2-1
CATSIHRGASYNEQFF
>TRBV4-2|TRBJ1-4
CASSGGASEKLFF
>TRBV4-3|TRBJ2-2
CASSHQQARQGGTGELFF
>TRBV30|TRBJ1-2
CAWSVKVSSSGDYGYTF
>TRBV6-2/TRBV6-3|TRBJ1-5
CASSSPLTIGQPQHF
>TRBV18|TRBJ2-7
CASSLAAGNYEQYF
>TRBV4-1|TRBJ1-1
CASSQVGVSDRGQAEAFF
>TRBV30|TRBJ1-3
CAWLPPTGAGNTIYF
>TRBV4-3|TRBJ1-2
CASNLAGTQGAGGYTF
>TRBV19|TRBJ1-2
CASRLQGYGYTF
>TRBV5-6|TRBJ1-2
CASSLPRGDYGYTF
>TRBV5-6|TRBJ2-1
CASSFGGQGGEQFF
>TRBV5-8|TRBJ1-3
CASSTVFRGGTGNTIYF
>TRBV9|TRBJ1-1
CASSRGTEAFF
>TRBV4-2|TRBJ2-5
CASSQTGGQETQYF
>TRBV19|TRBJ1-5
CASSRDRGRGSNQPQHF
>TRBV7-9|TRBJ1-4
CASSSAQGWEKLFF
>TRBV3-1/TRBV3-2|TRBJ1-4
CASSLALGSNEKLFF
>TRBV3-1/TRBV3-2|TRBJ2-2
CASGLGAGELFF
>TRBV9|TRBJ2-5
CASSASGGASQETQYF
>TRBV18|TRBJ2-7
CASSPQVAYEQYF
>TRBV2|TRBJ1-5
CASTQTGANQPQHF
>TRBV19|TRBJ1-5
CASRGKQGRNQPQHF
>TRBV10-3|TRBJ2-5
CAITGQPQETQYF
>TRBV9|TRBJ2-5
CASSVGNSGALEIQYF
>TRBV6-5|TRBJ1-1
CASRRTQGWTEAFF
>TRBV9|TRBJ2-2
CASSVVDSYTGELFF
>TRBV29-1|TRBJ2-7
CSVGVWTAENF
>TRBV19|TRBJ1-1
CASSERVRSEAFF
>TRBV5-1|TRBJ1-2
CASSFTGRDGYTF
>TRBV6-5|TRBJ1-4
CASSSGQSREKLFF
>TRBV10-1|TRBJ1-1
CASSEGQAYEAFF
>TRBV4-3|TRBJ1-5
CASSQGLGGSYSNQPQHF
>TRBV2|TRBJ2-7
CASRTGITYEQYF
>TRBV5-1|TRBJ2-3
CASREGPPDTQYF
>TRBV11-3|TRBJ1-1
CASSLTSSQPNTEAFF
>TRBV7-3|TRBJ2-1
CASSLELAGYNEQFF
>TRBV6-2/TRBV6-3|TRBJ2-2
CASSVTGAGGELFF
>TRBV27|TRBJ2-7
CASSPWTGNYEQYF